Below, 22 T cell receptor beta chains from the same sample are listed, as sequenced in a study of Siglec-9 on CD8 T cells in melanoma (dated by TCRdb to about 2019). Preparation of the library involved the immunoSEQ multiplex PCR assay. TCRdb obtained this table from immuneACCESS and retained in-frame rearrangements with V and J assigned. These tables miss some clones; where compared with another copy, unresolved V genes account for less than half of the shortfall, and the remainder is unexplained. In this sample the table shows about 33,000 clones, 84% of which occur a single time. The top ten clonotypes cover approximately 1.8% of the sample. The sample comprised Siglec-9- CD8+ T cells sorted from blood. Interpreted using the paper, the cell subset or site label stands for: CD8 T cells lacking Siglec-9. The receptors stem from a human donor in good health.

The chain combines TRBV28 with TRBJ2-5; 9 bases are a match to TRBD2. The CDR3 totals 14 residues. V lost 6 bases, J lost 5 bases, and 7 bases stayed unmatched. The germline CDR1 and CDR2 sequences are MDHEN and SYDVKM. CDR3 protein: CASRHSGSGETQYF. Written as DNA, the CDR3 is TGTGCCAGCAGACATAGCGGGAGTGGGGAGACCCAGTACTTC.

This chain uses TRBV6-5 with TRBJ1-1; TRBD1 is a possible D gene (6 bases). Deletions cut 9 bases from V and 1 base from J, with 12 bases between. In germline, CDR1 is MNHEY, CDR2 SVGAGI. CDR3 length: 13 amino acids. CDR3 sequence: CASLWGPNTEAFF. The CDR3 DNA is TGTGCCAGTTTGTGGGGGCCGAACACTGAAGCTTTCTTT.

The chain couples TRBV13 to TRBJ1-1; D is ambiguous. Looked up from germline, CDR1 is PRHDT and CDR2 is FYEKMQ (reference sequence). V lost 0 bases and J 6 bases, leaving 5 bases between the germline ends. This CDR3 region has 12 residues. The DNA for the CDR3 is TGTGCCAGCAGCTTAGGGTCGGCTGAAGCTTTCTTT. Translated: CASSLGSAEAFF.

The chain has TRBV6-5 and TRBJ1-1; D unresolved. V lost 0 bases, J lost 4 bases, and 6 bases lay in between. The CDR3 runs to 13 residues. The germline V gene has CDR1 MNHEY and CDR2 SVGAGI. The CDR3 region is CASSYSGFTEAFF. CDR3 sequence (DNA): TGTGCCAGCAGTTACTCAGGGTTCACTGAAGCTTTCTTT.

This chain uses TRBV27 with TRBJ2-3, with 9 bases fitting TRBD2. With V trimmed by 3 bases and J by 3 bases, 4 bases remained unmatched. The CDR3 sequence is 15 residues long. CDR1 is MNHEY and CDR2 is SMNVEV in the germline V gene (reference sequence). The chain's CDR3 is CASSFAGGHTDTQYF. The CDR3, as DNA: TGTGCCAGCAGTTTTGCGGGGGGGCATACAGATACGCAGTATTTT.

The chain links TRBV7-9 to TRBJ2-7, with 11 positions matching TRBD1. The J segment lost 3 bases and the V segment lost 4 bases, leaving 5 bases of the junction unmatched. Germline CDR1 SEHNR, CDR2 FQNEAQ (reference sequence). This CDR3 region has 15 residues. This CDR3 is CASSYPGQGVYEQYF. The CDR3 DNA reads as TGTGCCAGCAGCTATCCGGGACAGGGGGTCTACGAGCAGTACTTC.

This clone showed up just once. This chain uses TRBV11-2 with TRBJ2-7, with D perhaps TRBD2 (6 bases). CDR3 length: 17 amino acids. Germline CDR1 and CDR2: SGHAT and FQNNGV. V lost 5 bases and J lost 3, with 23 bases in between. The CDR3 protein is CASSPGGTGLNNYEQYF. The CDR3 region has the DNA TGTGCCAGCAGCCCTGGGGGGACGGGTCTTAATAACTACGAGCAGTACTTC. Full variable domain (remainder filled in from reference TRBV11-2 and TRBJ2-7): EAGVAQSPRYKIIEKRQSVAFWCNPISGHATLYWYQQILGQGPKLLIQFQNNGVVDDSQLPKDRFSAERLKGVDSTLKIQPAKLEDSAVYLCASSPGGTGLNNYEQYFGPGTRLTVT.

This chain links TRBV4-1 with TRBJ2-7; D might be TRBD1 (6 bases). V was pared by 5 bases and J by 0 bases, with 11 bases between. The CDR3 consists of 14 residues. CDR1 and CDR2 (germline): MGHRA, YSYEKL. CDR3 sequence reads: CASSDRQVSYEQYF. In DNA form, the CDR3 reads TGCGCCAGCAGCGACCGACAGGTCTCCTACGAGCAGTACTTC.

This chain connects TRBV6-5 to TRBJ2-7; 8 bases line up with TRBD2. Germline-derived CDR1 and CDR2 are MNHEY and SVGAGI. Unmatched junction bases numbered 4, after V lost 2 bases and J lost 1 base. The CDR3 length is 15 residues. The DNA of the CDR3 is TGTGCCAGCAGTTACAGCCGGGAGGGGTCCTACGAGCAGTACTTC. Its translation is CASSYSREGSYEQYF.

The chain has TRBV10-3 and TRBJ1-6; D unclear. Germline V gene lookup returns CDR1 ENHRY and CDR2 SYGVKD. The CDR3 runs to 16 residues. Trimming took off 2 bases at V and 7 bases at J, with 15 bases between the two ends. The CDR3 loop reads CAISEDIQIRNSPLHF. The CDR3 coding sequence is TGTGCCATCAGTGAGGATATACAGATAAGGAATTCACCCCTCCACTTT.

The CDR3 DNA follows: TGTGCCAGCAGCCGCTCAGGAGAGAACTATGGCTACACCTTC. This translates into CASSRSGENYGYTF. The V gene is TRBV28, the J gene TRBJ1-2; no clear D. CDR1 MDHEN and CDR2 SYDVKM come from the germline V gene. The CDR3 runs to 14 residues. V lost 6 bases and J 2 bases, leaving 13 bases between the germline ends.

V gene TRBV4-2 combines with J gene TRBJ1-4; D may be TRBD1 (5 bases). The V and J ends lost 6 bases and 5 bases respectively, with 19 bases between them. The CDR3 runs to 16 residues. The germline CDR1 and CDR2 sequences are LGHNA and YNFKEQ. In nucleotides, the CDR3 is TGTGCCAGCAGTAATCCGAGGCCGGGGGAAAATGAAAAACTGTTTTTT. Protein: CASSNPRPGENEKLFF.

V gene TRBV27 combines with J gene TRBJ2-1; tentatively, D is TRBD2 (5 bases). Trimming took 8 bases from V and 2 from J, leaving 13 bases between them. This CDR3 has 14 residues. Germline CDR1 reads MNHEY; CDR2 reads SMNVEV (reference sequence). The CDR3 region is CASQPSWTYNEQFF. DNA of the CDR3: TGTGCCAGCCAGCCTAGCTGGACCTACAATGAGCAGTTCTTC.

The chain employs TRBV7-9 and TRBJ2-3, with D possibly TRBD1 on 6 matching bases. The germline V gene encodes CDR1 SEHNR and CDR2 FQNEAQ (reference sequence). The V gene lost 6 bases and the J gene lost 3 bases, with 16 bases spanning the gap. CDR3 length equals 15 residues. CDR3 coding DNA: TGTGCCAGCAGGCCAAACCCGACAGGTACAGATACGCAGTATTTT. This sequence encodes CASRPNPTGTDTQYF. Together with reference TRBV7-9 and TRBJ2-3, the CDR3 gives the full variable domain: DTGVSQNPRHKITKRGQNVTFRCDPISEHNRLYWYRQTLGQGPEFLTYFQNEAQLEKSRLLSDRFSAERPKGSFSTLEIQRTEQGDSAMYLCASRPNPTGTDTQYFGPGTRLTVL.

The sample holds one count of this clone. The rearrangement links TRBV29-1 to TRBJ1-2, with 8 bases fitting TRBD1. Per germline, CDR1 SQVTM and CDR2 ANQGSEA. Unmatched junction bases numbered 4, after V lost 3 bases and J lost 7 bases. The CDR3 covers 12 residues. CDR3 residues: CSVEPGGGGYTF. DNA of the CDR3: TGCAGCGTTGAGCCAGGGGGCGGTGGCTACACCTTC.

The chain combines TRBV5-1 with TRBJ2-7, with D possibly being TRBD1 (5 bases). The germline CDR1 and CDR2 sequences are SGHRS and YFSETQ. Trimming took off 0 bases at V and 5 bases at J, with 15 bases between the two ends. There are 15 residues in the CDR3. The CDR3 bases are TGCGCCAGCAGCTTGGGGCAGGGAATCTATCACGAGCAGTACTTC. Protein product: CASSLGQGIYHEQYF.

The CDR3 nucleotides are TGCGCCAGCAGCCAAGAAGGCAGAACCCAAGAGACCCAGTACTTC. It yields the protein CASSQEGRTQETQYF. The chain uses TRBV4-1 and TRBJ2-5; D gene uncertain. This CDR3 has 15 amino acids. V was cut by 0 bases and J by 1 base, with 9 bases left in between. Germline CDR1 MGHRA, CDR2 YSYEKL.

The count of this clone is one. This rearrangement joins TRBV7-9 to TRBJ1-2; TRBD1 is a possible D gene (5 bases). In germline, CDR1 is SEHNR, CDR2 FQNEAQ (reference sequence). Trimming removed 2 bases from V and 2 bases from J, with 15 bases in between. This CDR3 has 16 amino acids. CDR3 DNA sequence: TGTGCCAGCAGCTTAATCGAAGGCCGGGACAACTATGGCTACACCTTC. It specifies CASSLIEGRDNYGYTF.

The genes are TRBV5-1 and TRBJ1-1; unclear D gene. With 0 bases removed from V and 0 bases from J, the gap between germline ends came to 6 bases. The germline gives CDR1 SGHRS, CDR2 YFSETQ. The CDR3 runs 14 residues. The DNA for the CDR3 is TGCGCCAGCAGCTTGGATCTTCTGAACACTGAAGCTTTCTTT. It encodes CASSLDLLNTEAFF.

CDR3 nucleotides: TGTGCCAGCAGCTTACCGGGGGACTATGGCTACACCTTC. Translated, it gives CASSLPGDYGYTF. The chain couples TRBV7-9 to TRBJ1-2, with a weak D call TRBD1 (5 bases). V gave up 2 bases and J gave up 3 bases, with 7 bases separating them. The germline gives CDR1 SEHNR, CDR2 FQNEAQ (reference sequence). This CDR3 region has 13 residues.

This chain joins TRBV5-6 and TRBJ1-2; D is unresolved. From germline, CDR1 is SGHDT and CDR2 YYEEEE. V gave up 2 bases and J gave up 8 bases, with 13 bases separating them. The CDR3 covers 13 residues. CDR3 sequence (DNA): TGTGCCAGCAGCTTTCCGGGAGCAAAGGGCTACACCTTC. It codes for CASSFPGAKGYTF.

The V and J genes are TRBV29-1 and TRBJ1-1, with D hard to call. This CDR3 spans 12 amino acids. The V gene lost 3 bases and the J gene lost 5 bases, with 10 bases spanning the gap. Germline lookup yields CDR1 SQVTM and CDR2 ANQGSEA. DNA of the CDR3: TGCAGCGTTGACCGGGGAGGGACTGAAGCTTTCTTT. As protein: CSVDRGGTEAFF. Complete variable domain (other parts from reference TRBV29-1 and TRBJ1-1): SAVISQKPSRDICQRGTSLTIQCQVDSQVTMMFWYRQQPGQSLTLIATANQGSEATYESGFVIDKFPISRPNLTFSTLTVSNMSPEDSSIYLCSVDRGGTEAFFGQGTRLTVV.